A selection of T cell receptor beta chains follows, all from one sample in a study of blood T cell repertoires in COVID-19. The repertoire was sequenced with immunoSEQ multiplex PCR; TCRdb's copy has only in-frame clones and lacks some. There are about 120,000 clones in the sample; around 89% occur only once, and about 18% lies in the top ten. The specimen sequenced was peripheral blood. The receptors shown here come from a human donor with acute or convalescent COVID-19. The donor label of this sample is uncertain. Each CDR3 is given with its conserved first and last residue. D genes are given only for firm matches. The listing skips clone size in some rows; elsewhere it reads once, few, many or a size class.

D gene,J gene,clone size,V gene,CDR3 DNA,CDR3 protein
.,TRBJ2-3,.,TRBV5-1,TGCGCCAGCAGCTTGGGGTCACCTGAGGATACGCAGTATTTT,CASSLGSPEDTQYF
.,TRBJ2-1,.,TRBV6-6,TGTGCCAGCAGACGACTCATCGAGTCCTACAATGAGCAGTTCTTC,CASRRLIESYNEQFF
TRBD1,TRBJ1-1,.,TRBV28,TGTGCCACCCGCGAAGATAAAGGGGGCTGGACTGAAGCTTTCTTT,CATREDKGGWTEAFF
TRBD2,TRBJ2-2,.,TRBV5-1,TGCGCCAGCAGCCTACAGACTAGCCGGAGCGGGGAGCTGTTTTTT,CASSLQTSRSGELFF
.,TRBJ1-3,.,TRBV28,TGTGCCAGCAGTTGGCCCGGGAGGCCCTACGCTGGAAACACCATATATTTT,CASSWPGRPYAGNTIYF
TRBD2,TRBJ2-2,.,TRBV7-3,TGTGCCAGCAGCCCCTACTCCGGACTAGCGGGGACCGGGGAGCTGTTTTTT,CASSPYSGLAGTGELFF
.,TRBJ2-5,.,TRBV3-1/TRBV3-2,TGTGCCAGCAGCCCCCAGGGTCTGACCCAGTACTTC,CASSPQGLTQYF
TRBD1,TRBJ2-1,.,TRBV27,TGTGCCAGCAGTGAATGGGACAGGGGCAATGAGCAGTTCTTC,CASSEWDRGNEQFF
.,TRBJ2-3,.,TRBV30,TGTGCCTGGAGTGTACTCATTGGCACAGATACGCAGTATTTT,CAWSVLIGTDTQYF
.,TRBJ1-5,.,TRBV7-8,TGTGCCAGCAGCTCGTACAGGGTCCCCCTCAATCAGCCCCAGCATTTT,CASSSYRVPLNQPQHF
TRBD1,TRBJ1-2,few,TRBV4-2,TGTGCCAGCAGCCAAGAAAGTCAGGGGGCGCGTGGCTACACCTTC,CASSQESQGARGYTF
TRBD1,TRBJ1-4,.,TRBV2,TGTGCCAGCAGTGGCCTGGACAGGGGAGGGGAAAAACTGTTTTTT,CASSGLDRGGEKLFF
TRBD1,TRBJ1-3,.,TRBV19,TGTGCCAGTAGTAGCCATGGACAGGGAGCCGATGGAAACACCATATATTTT,CASSSHGQGADGNTIYF
TRBD1,TRBJ1-1,.,TRBV28,TGTGCCAGCAGTGCACGAACCTTACAGGGGGCCGCTAGTGAAGCTTTCTTT,CASSARTLQGAASEAFF
.,TRBJ1-5,.,TRBV2,TGTGCCAGCAGTGGCGGCAGGGCTCAGCCCCAGCATTTT,CASSGGRAQPQHF
.,TRBJ2-2,.,TRBV15,TGTGCCACCAGAAGAGGCACAGGTGGACGGACCGGGGAGCTGTTTTTT,CATRRGTGGRTGELFF
.,TRBJ2-7,few,TRBV5-1,TGCGCCAGCAGCCCTGGACTGTTCTCCTACGAGCAGTACTTC,CASSPGLFSYEQYF
.,TRBJ1-4,.,TRBV18,TGTGCCAGCTCCAGAAATGAAAAACTGTTTTTT,CASSRNEKLFF
.,TRBJ2-7,.,TRBV5-5,TGTGCCAGCAGCTTGAAAGGAGGGGAATTCCCACACGAGCAGTACTTC,CASSLKGGEFPHEQYF
.,TRBJ2-1,.,TRBV27,TGTGCCAGCAGTTTTACCCCCGGGTATACCCTTAATGAGCAGTTCTTC,CASSFTPGYTLNEQFF
.,TRBJ1-2,.,TRBV24-1,TGTGCCACCAGTGAAGACAGCTATGGCTACACCTTC,CATSEDSYGYTF
.,TRBJ2-3,.,TRBV7-9,TGTGCCAGCAGCCTCTTGACTGCAGATACGCAGTATTTT,CASSLLTADTQYF
TRBD2,TRBJ2-1,.,TRBV5-1,TGCGCCAGCAGCTTCGGACTAGCGGGGGGATACAATGAGCAGTTCTTC,CASSFGLAGGYNEQFF
TRBD1,TRBJ1-5,.,TRBV7-8,TGTGCCAGCAGCCCTAGGAGACAGGGGTTCGTTAATCAGCCCCAGCATTTT,CASSPRRQGFVNQPQHF
TRBD1,TRBJ2-7,.,TRBV12-3/TRBV12-4,TGTGCCAGCAGGGGACAGGGCAACGAGCAGTACTTC,CASRGQGNEQYF
.,TRBJ1-1,.,TRBV3-1/TRBV3-2,TGTGCCAGCAGCGTGCAGGGGTTAGGCGAAGCTTTCTTT,CASSVQGLGEAFF
.,TRBJ1-3,.,TRBV5-4,TGTGCCAGCAGCTTGGGGGGAGTTGGAAACACCATATATTTT,CASSLGGVGNTIYF
TRBD2,TRBJ2-3,once,TRBV19,TGTGCCACCGATACCTCCGGCGGGAGAGCGGATACGCAGTATTTT,CATDTSGGRADTQYF
.,TRBJ2-7,.,TRBV14,TGTGCCAGCAGCCAAGATGAAGCGATCCCATACGAGCAGTACTTC,CASSQDEAIPYEQYF
TRBD2,TRBJ2-3,.,TRBV6-2/TRBV6-3,TGTGCCAGCAGTGGACTAGCGGGGATCACAGATACGCAGTATTTT,CASSGLAGITDTQYF
.,TRBJ2-7,.,TRBV30,TGTGCCTGGAGTGCCTCCGGGACTCTCTCCTACGAGCAGTACTTC,CAWSASGTLSYEQYF
TRBD1,TRBJ2-1,once,TRBV7-3,TGTGCCAGCAGCTTAACAGGGGGCGGAAACAATGAGCAGTTCTTC,CASSLTGGGNNEQFF
.,TRBJ2-7,.,TRBV29-1,TGCAGCGCGACAGGCCTCCTACCTCCCTACGAGCAGTACTTC,CSATGLLPPYEQYF
TRBD1,TRBJ1-2,.,TRBV7-8,TGTGCCAGCAGCCCTGGGGACAGGGGCTATGGCTACACCTTC,CASSPGDRGYGYTF
TRBD2,TRBJ2-3,.,TRBV5-1,TGCGCCAGCAGTTTGACCCCCGGGACTAGCGGGGGTCCAGATACGCAGTATTTT,CASSLTPGTSGGPDTQYF
TRBD1,TRBJ1-4,.,TRBV5-6,TGTGCCAGCAGCCCAAGGGGGCAGGATGAAAAACTGTTTTTT,CASSPRGQDEKLFF
.,TRBJ2-7,.,TRBV6-4,TGTGCCAGCAGTGACTTGTCCAGGGAGGTCTTCTACGAGCAGTACTTC,CASSDLSREVFYEQYF
.,TRBJ1-2,.,TRBV4-2,TGTGCCAGCAGCCAAGTGTCAGGGGCAGAGGATGGCTACACCTTC,CASSQVSGAEDGYTF
TRBD2,TRBJ2-3,.,TRBV7-2,TGTGCCAGCAGCTTAGCCATGACTAGCATGGGCACAGATACGCAGTATTTT,CASSLAMTSMGTDTQYF
TRBD2,TRBJ2-7,.,TRBV19,TGTGCCAGTAGTATAGCCGGGACTAGCGGGAGGGCCGAAACCTACGAGCAGTACTTC,CASSIAGTSGRAETYEQYF
TRBD1,TRBJ2-2,.,TRBV19,TGTGCCAGTAGTCCTCCAACAGGGGGATACACCGGGGAGCTGTTTTTT,CASSPPTGGYTGELFF
.,TRBJ1-3,.,TRBV19,TGTGCCAGTAGTACCAGGGACATTTCTGGAAACACCATATATTTT,CASSTRDISGNTIYF
TRBD1,TRBJ2-7,.,TRBV7-2,TGTGCCAGCAGCCTAAACCGGGACAGGGCCTTTTACGAGCAGTACTTC,CASSLNRDRAFYEQYF
.,TRBJ1-5,.,TRBV3-1/TRBV3-2,TGTGCCAGCAGCCAAGATCATGGCAACAATCAGCCCCAGCATTTT,CASSQDHGNNQPQHF
.,TRBJ1-2,.,TRBV21-1,TGTGCCAGCAGCGGCTCTCGGGACAGGGGGCTTGGCTACACCTTC,CASSGSRDRGLGYTF
TRBD1,TRBJ1-3,few,TRBV3-1/TRBV3-2,TGTGCCAGCAGCCCACCTCACTTTCGGACAGGGAGCTTTGGAAACACCATATATTTT,CASSPPHFRTGSFGNTIYF
TRBD1,TRBJ1-4,.,TRBV7-2,TGTGCCAGCAGCCAGGGACAGGTCGATGAAAAACTGTTTTTT,CASSQGQVDEKLFF
TRBD1,TRBJ1-1,.,TRBV7-8,TGTGCCAGCAGCTCCCGGGACAGGGGGGAAACTGAAGCTTTCTTT,CASSSRDRGETEAFF
TRBD2,TRBJ2-7,.,TRBV4-1,TGCGCCAGCAGCCAAGGTAGCGGGGGGGCCTACGAGCAGTACTTC,CASSQGSGGAYEQYF
TRBD1,TRBJ1-6,.,TRBV3-1/TRBV3-2,TGTGCCAGCAGCCAGAGGGACAGGGCGTCACCCCTCCACTTT,CASSQRDRASPLHF
.,TRBJ1-6,.,TRBV30,TGTGCCTGGAGCGTTTCAGGGATTGGATCCTATTCACCCCTCCACTTT,CAWSVSGIGSYSPLHF
TRBD2,TRBJ2-7,.,TRBV19,TGTGCCAGTAGTATAGGTACTAGCGGGACCGTATCCTACGAGCAGTACTTC,CASSIGTSGTVSYEQYF
.,TRBJ1-5,.,TRBV28,TGTGCCAGCAGTTTCAGCGGCAATCAGCCCCAGCATTTT,CASSFSGNQPQHF
TRBD1,TRBJ1-5,.,TRBV28,TGTGCCAGCAGTTTATCAGGGGGTAGGAGCAATCAGCCCCAGCATTTT,CASSLSGGRSNQPQHF
TRBD1,TRBJ1-2,.,TRBV5-1,TGCGCCAGCAGCCCCAATCCCCAGGGGGCGGGTGGCTACACCTTC,CASSPNPQGAGGYTF